This T cell receptor (beta chain) was recorded in a study of T cell responses to AZD1222 COVID-19 vaccine. Sequencing used immunoSEQ multiplex PCR; TCRdb keeps in-frame clones, though not all of them. The sample includes about 170,000 clones, just under 95% seen only once; the top ten take over 1.5%. Trimming shortened V by 8 bases and J by 4 bases, and 11 bases separated the two germline ends. The CDR3 spans 12 residues. V gene TRBV12-3 or TRBV12-4 combines with J gene TRBJ2-5; a possible D gene is TRBD2 (5 bases). This clonotype was obtained from an adult in good health. The starting material was peripheral blood, obtained on day 0 of AZD1222 vaccination. CDR3 coding DNA: TGTGCCAGCGGTTGGAGGCGAGAGACCCAGTACTTC. Residues: CASGWRRETQYF.